These T cell receptor beta chains were read from a single sample in a study of early T cells in non-severe SARS-CoV-2 infection. TCRdb recomputed calls from the 5' RACE reads with MiXCR, one row per CDR3 protein. The repertoire includes about 80,000 distinct CDR3 sequences, 5% of them detected once, and roughly 7.3% sits in the top ten. The input for sequencing was whole blood, taken at baseline. These receptors all come from an adult who was a healthcare worker with PCR-confirmed SARS-CoV-2 infection or an uninfected control (not recorded which). The CDR3 runs from the conserved cysteine through the conserved F or W. The order of the fields is V gene, D gene, J gene, clone size, CDR3 DNA, CDR3 protein. A D gene is named only where the DNA matches it firmly. Clone sizes are given selectively: once, few, many, or a class where the clone is expanded.

v_call: TRBV7-2; d_call: -; j_call: TRBJ1-2; clone_size: -; cdr3_nt: TGTGCCAGCAGCTCCCCCCGCAGCCCCTATGGCTACACCTTC; cdr3_aa: CASSSPRSPYGYTF
v_call: TRBV12-3/TRBV12-4; d_call: -; j_call: TRBJ2-7; clone_size: many; cdr3_nt: TGTGCCAGCAGCCTCGGGACTGTCGAGCAGTACTTC; cdr3_aa: CASSLGTVEQYF
v_call: TRBV7-6; d_call: TRBD2; j_call: TRBJ2-2; clone_size: many; cdr3_nt: TGTGCCGGGGGAAGCGGGGCGAACACCGGGGAGCTGTTTTTT; cdr3_aa: CAGGSGANTGELFF
v_call: TRBV9; d_call: -; j_call: TRBJ2-7; clone_size: few; cdr3_nt: TGTGCCAGCGGTCCTGGAGGGGCCTACGAGCAGTACTTC; cdr3_aa: CASGPGGAYEQYF
v_call: TRBV6-6; d_call: -; j_call: TRBJ2-7; clone_size: -; cdr3_nt: TGTGCCAGCAGTACCCCAGAGGGGGACGGCGAGCAGTACTTC; cdr3_aa: CASSTPEGDGEQYF
v_call: TRBV18; d_call: -; j_call: TRBJ2-7; clone_size: many; cdr3_nt: TGTGCCAGCTCACCAGGGAACGCGGGTGAAAACTCCTACGAGCAGTACTTC; cdr3_aa: CASSPGNAGENSYEQYF
v_call: TRBV20-1; d_call: TRBD2; j_call: TRBJ2-3; clone_size: few; cdr3_nt: TGCAGTGCTAGTCCGGGACTAGCGGGAATGGATACGCAGTATTTT; cdr3_aa: CSASPGLAGMDTQYF
v_call: TRBV11-2; d_call: TRBD1; j_call: TRBJ2-7; clone_size: -; cdr3_nt: TGTGCCAGCAGCTTGACAGGGGCTACCTACGAGCAGTACTTC; cdr3_aa: CASSLTGATYEQYF
v_call: TRBV9; d_call: -; j_call: TRBJ2-3; clone_size: few; cdr3_nt: TGTGCCAGCAGCCCTTTAGCCTTGGCCGCCGCGGGCGATACGCAGTATTTT; cdr3_aa: CASSPLALAAAGDTQYF
v_call: TRBV12-3/TRBV12-4; d_call: TRBD2; j_call: TRBJ2-7; clone_size: many; cdr3_nt: TGTGCCAGCAGTTTCGGGAGGGCGTTGATAAACGAACAGTACTTC; cdr3_aa: CASSFGRALINEQYF
v_call: TRBV7-7; d_call: -; j_call: TRBJ2-5; clone_size: few; cdr3_nt: TGTGCCAGCAGCCCAAGGGGTATTGAGACCCAGTACTTC; cdr3_aa: CASSPRGIETQYF
v_call: TRBV3-1; d_call: -; j_call: TRBJ1-1; clone_size: many; cdr3_nt: TGTGCCAGCAGCTACAAACAAGGGGGAACTGAAGCTTTCTTT; cdr3_aa: CASSYKQGGTEAFF
v_call: TRBV24-1; d_call: -; j_call: TRBJ2-7; clone_size: -; cdr3_nt: TGTGCCACCAGTGGAGGAGCTCGCCACGAGCAGTACTTC; cdr3_aa: CATSGGARHEQYF
v_call: TRBV20-1; d_call: -; j_call: TRBJ2-7; clone_size: many; cdr3_nt: TGCAGTGCTAGAGATTATGGACGGGGGAGCTCCTACGAGCAGTACTTC; cdr3_aa: CSARDYGRGSSYEQYF
v_call: TRBV7-8; d_call: TRBD2; j_call: TRBJ2-7; clone_size: few; cdr3_nt: TGTGCCAGCAGCTTAGCCGGGACTAACACCGACTTC; cdr3_aa: CASSLAGTNTDF
v_call: TRBV7-9; d_call: -; j_call: TRBJ2-7; clone_size: many; cdr3_nt: TGTGCCAGCAGCTTAAGGGACACTTCCTACGAGCAGTACTTC; cdr3_aa: CASSLRDTSYEQYF